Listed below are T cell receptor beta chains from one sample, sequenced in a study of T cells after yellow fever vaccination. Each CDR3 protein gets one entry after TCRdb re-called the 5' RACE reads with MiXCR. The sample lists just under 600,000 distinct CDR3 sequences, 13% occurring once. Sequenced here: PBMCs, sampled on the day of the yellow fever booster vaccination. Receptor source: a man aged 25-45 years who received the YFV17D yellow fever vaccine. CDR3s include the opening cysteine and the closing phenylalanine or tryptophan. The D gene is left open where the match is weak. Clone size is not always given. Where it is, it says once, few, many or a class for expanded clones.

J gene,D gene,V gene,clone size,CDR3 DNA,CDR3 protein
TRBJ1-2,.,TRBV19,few,TGTGCCAGTTGGCAGGGGCGAAATACGAACTATGGCTACACCTTC,CASWQGRNTNYGYTF
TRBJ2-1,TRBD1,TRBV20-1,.,TGCAGTGCTAGAAGCCCGACCAGGGGGAATGAGCAGTTCTTC,CSARSPTRGNEQFF
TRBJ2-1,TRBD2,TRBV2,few,TGTGCCAGCAGAGCCGGGACTAACACGTGGAATGAGCAGTTCTTC,CASRAGTNTWNEQFF
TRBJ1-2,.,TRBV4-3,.,TGCGCCAGCAGCCAAGATCCCGGGGGACACTCATTCTATGGCTACACCTTC,CASSQDPGGHSFYGYTF
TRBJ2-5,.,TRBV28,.,TGTGCCAGCACCGTAGGGGTGGAGACCCAGTACTTC,CASTVGVETQYF
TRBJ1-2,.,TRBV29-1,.,TGCAGCGCCCTGCGGGGGGCAAGTAACTATGGCTACACCTTC,CSALRGASNYGYTF
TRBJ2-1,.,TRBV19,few,TGTGCCAGTAGTGGTGGGGTTAATTCATATCATGAGCAGTTCTTC,CASSGGVNSYHEQFF
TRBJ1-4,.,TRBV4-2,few,TGTGCCAGCAGCCAAGCTTCGGTTTTAGTTCGAGAAAAACTGTTTTTT,CASSQASVLVREKLFF
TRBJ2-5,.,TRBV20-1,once,TGCAGTGCTTACAACCAAGAGACCCAGTACTTC,CSAYNQETQYF
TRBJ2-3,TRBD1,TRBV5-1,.,TGCGCCAGCAGCTCGCTACAGGGGAGAGATACGCAGTATTTT,CASSSLQGRDTQYF
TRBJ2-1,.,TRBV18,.,TGTGCCAGCTCACCAAGGGTAGCGGATTACAATGAGCAGTTCTTC,CASSPRVADYNEQFF
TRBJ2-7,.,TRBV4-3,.,TGCGCCAGCAGCCAAGATCCCCAGGGCTACGAGCAGTACTTC,CASSQDPQGYEQYF
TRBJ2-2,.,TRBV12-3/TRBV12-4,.,TGTGCCAGCAGACCGGACGGTTTCACCGGGGAGCTGTTTTTT,CASRPDGFTGELFF
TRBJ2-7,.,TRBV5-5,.,TGTGCCAGCAGCTCTAGGACCTACACCTACGAGCAGTACTTC,CASSSRTYTYEQYF
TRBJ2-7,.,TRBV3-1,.,TGTGCCCGCCTTGGGGACTCCACGAGAGCTTACGAGCAGTACTTC,CARLGDSTRAYEQYF
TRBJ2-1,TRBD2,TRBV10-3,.,TGTGCCATCAGTGACATCGGGACTAGCTCCTACAATGAGCAGTTCTTC,CAISDIGTSSYNEQFF
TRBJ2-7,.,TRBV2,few,TGTGCCAGCAGTGCTGGGGAGCAGTACTTC,CASSAGEQYF
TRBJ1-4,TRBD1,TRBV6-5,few,TGTGCCAGCAGTTACGCCCTGACAGGGGTGTGGGAAAAACTGTTTTTT,CASSYALTGVWEKLFF
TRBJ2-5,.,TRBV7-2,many,TGTGCCAGCAGCCGGGTAGTGGAGACCCAGTACTTC,CASSRVVETQYF
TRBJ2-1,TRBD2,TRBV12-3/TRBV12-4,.,TGTGCCAGCAGAACGATGGGACTAGCGGGAAATGCCAATGAGCAGTTCTTC,CASRTMGLAGNANEQFF
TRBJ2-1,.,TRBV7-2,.,TGTGCCAGCAGCTTGATAAGGGACCGCGATGAGCAGTTCTTC,CASSLIRDRDEQFF
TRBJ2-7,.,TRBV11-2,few,TGTGCCAGCAGCTTAGGAGGAGCGGGACAGGACGAATTCGGGCAGTACTTC,CASSLGGAGQDEFGQYF
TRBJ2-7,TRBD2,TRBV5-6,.,TGTGCCAGCAGCAGAGAGCTAGCGGGAGGGCCCCATGAGCAGTACTTC,CASSRELAGGPHEQYF
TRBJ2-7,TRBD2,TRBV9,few,TGTGCCAGCAGCGTAGGGACTAGCGGGAGGGACGAGCAGTACTTC,CASSVGTSGRDEQYF
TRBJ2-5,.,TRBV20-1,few,TGCAGTGCTAGAGTACTAGGGGAAGAGACCCAGTACTTC,CSARVLGEETQYF
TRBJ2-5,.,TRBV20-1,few,TGCAGTTCTCGGGACGCGCTGGAGACCCAGTACTTC,CSSRDALETQYF
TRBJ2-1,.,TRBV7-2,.,TGTGCCAGCAGCTTAAACCAATACAATGAGCAGTTCTTC,CASSLNQYNEQFF
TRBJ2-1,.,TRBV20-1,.,TGCAGTGCTAGCCTAGCGTGGAACAATGAGCAGTTCTTC,CSASLAWNNEQFF
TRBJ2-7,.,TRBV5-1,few,TGCGCCAGCAGCGCCCTGGGGACCGAGCAGTACTTC,CASSALGTEQYF
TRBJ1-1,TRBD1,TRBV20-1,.,TGCAGTGCTAGACCGGGACAGCAGAACACTGAAGCTTTCTTT,CSARPGQQNTEAFF
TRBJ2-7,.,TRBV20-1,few,TGCAGTGTCCCAGGGAAGTCCTACGAGCAGTACTTC,CSVPGKSYEQYF
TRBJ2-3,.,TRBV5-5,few,TGTGCCAGCAGCCCCCCCCAGGCCCCAGATACGCAGTATTTT,CASSPPQAPDTQYF
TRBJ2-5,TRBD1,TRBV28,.,TGTGCCAGCAGTTCTCCCCCCGGGACAGGGGGCTTCGAGACCCAGTACTTC,CASSSPPGTGGFETQYF
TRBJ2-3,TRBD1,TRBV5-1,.,TGCGCCAGCAGCTTGGCGGGACAGCCCACAGATACGCAGTATTTT,CASSLAGQPTDTQYF
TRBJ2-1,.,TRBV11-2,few,TGTGCCAGCAGCCTCCGACTTGGAGGCCCCAGCTCCTACAATGAGCAGTTCTTC,CASSLRLGGPSSYNEQFF
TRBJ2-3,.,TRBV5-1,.,TGCGCCAGCAGCTTGGTTACCGGTATCACAGATACGCAGTATTTT,CASSLVTGITDTQYF
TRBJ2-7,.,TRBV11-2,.,TGTGCCAGCAGCCCCGCGGGACAGAGTGGTATGGGACAGCAGTACTTC,CASSPAGQSGMGQQYF
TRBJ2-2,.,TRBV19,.,TGTGCCAGTAGTCGCGGCCGGATCTTTGGGAACACCGGGGAGCTGTTTTTT,CASSRGRIFGNTGELFF
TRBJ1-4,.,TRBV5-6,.,TGTGCCAGCAGCTTGGTAGTTGCAACTAATGAAAAACTGTTTTTT,CASSLVVATNEKLFF
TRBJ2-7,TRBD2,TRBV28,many,TGTGCCAGCAGTTTAACGGGGGGGCCCTACGAGCAGTACTTC,CASSLTGGPYEQYF
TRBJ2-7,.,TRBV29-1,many,TGCAGCGTTGAACTCGGCGGGGTCGAGTACTTC,CSVELGGVEYF
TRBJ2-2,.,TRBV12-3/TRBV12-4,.,TGTGCCAGCTGGAGTGGGACCGGGGAGCTGTTTTTT,CASWSGTGELFF
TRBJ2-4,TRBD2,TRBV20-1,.,TGCAGTGCTACCAGCGGGATTGGAAACATTCAGTACTTC,CSATSGIGNIQYF